This T cell receptor (beta chain) was obtained from a study of CD8 T cells in Susac syndrome. This clonotype was seen a few times. What it binds is not known. The Susac syndrome patients fit the recently defined diagnostic criteria for definite or probable disease. Study results and caveats: Across the total CD8+ repertoires, about 17 Susac-specific public clones were detected, and across the CD8+ TEMRA repertoires, a few such clones were detected.

The CDR3 contains 12 residues. Per germline, CDR1 SGHKS and CDR2 YYEKEE (reference sequence). Trimming pared 1 base from V and 3 bases from J, leaving 5 bases between. Random hexamers served to reverse transcribe roughly 0.45 to 1 ug RNA. TCRdb used MiXCR to reprocess the immunoSEQ multiplex PCR reads, holding one entry per CDR3 protein. The profile shows fewer than 150,000 distinct CDR3 sequences, about 95% of them singletons. The sequence came from a human donor with Susac syndrome. The chain couples TRBV5-5 to TRBJ2-7; D call uncertain. Sequenced sample: CD8+ T cells from PBMCs. DNA for the CDR3: TGTGCCAGCAGCTTGTACCTCTACGAGCAGTACTTC. Translating gives CASSLYLYEQYF. The full variable domain, rest sourced from reference TRBV5-5 and TRBJ2-7, is DAGVTQSPTHLIKTRGQQVTLRCSPISGHKSVSWYQQVLGQGPQFIFQYYEKEERGRGNFPDRFSARQFPNYSSELNVNALLLGDSALYLCASSLYLYEQYFGPGTRLTVT.